The T cell receptor (beta chain) described here comes from a study of regulatory T cells in long-lasting Graves disease. Regarding the study as a whole: Persistent Graves' patients showed reduced TCR diversity versus newly diagnosed patients.

Arm-PCR of CDR3 regions with iRepertoire HTBI primers generated TCR beta libraries. Per the original data handling: Detected in the samples were some 68 TRBV and 15 or so TRBJ segments. MiXCR, applied by TCRdb to the multiplex PCR reads, yields one record per CDR3 protein. The V and J calls here are based on TCRdb, not the publication. The data show around 450,000 distinct CDR3 sequences, with around 16% seen just once and under 9% held by the top ten. This clonotype was seen only a few times. Its antigen is still unknown. Trimming shortened V by 5 bases and J by 2 bases, and 11 bases separated the two germline ends. Germline CDR1 and CDR2: SEHNR and FQNEAQ (reference sequence). The CDR3 consists of 14 residues. Time point here: newly diagnosed GD, antithyroid drugs for less than 3 months. Making the TCR library involved RNA that had been extracted from PBMCs. These data were also filed under a second study, of T cells in Graves' hyperthyroidism and ophthalmopathy. That source reports: Thyroid ultrasound, orbital computed tomography, clinical symptoms, and serum thyroxine and TRAb underpinned diagnoses. Primed by the HTBI set, a first-round RT-PCR was run on the TCR CDR3.

Sequencing used peripheral blood mononuclear cells (PBMCs), obtained at new diagnosis, from a patient treated with antithyroid drugs. This clonotype was sampled from a middle-aged woman with Graves disease. The chain carries TRBV7-9 and TRBJ2-3; maybe TRBD2 (5 bases). CDR3 nucleotides: TGTGCCAGCAGCCGTGAGCGGACCACAGATACGCAGTATTTT. Translation gives CASSRERTTDTQYF.